The 28 T cell receptor beta chains given below trace back to one sample, sequenced in a study of cytomegalovirus exposure and HLA in healthy donors. Primers included in the PCR were 60 Vbeta and 13 Jbeta primers. Repertoires were generated with immunoSEQ multiplex PCR, while TCRdb's copy carries only in-frame clones and drops some. Of some 130,000 clones in the sample, more than 70% were seen once. Sequencing was performed on PBMCs. These receptors came from a human donor in good health.

The chain has TRBV6-4 and TRBJ2-1; 7 bases agree with TRBD1. The length of the CDR3 is 14 residues. Germline values: CDR1 MRHNA, CDR2 SNTAGT. Trimming removed 5 bases from V and 3 bases from J; junction bases left unmatched: 4. Here the CDR3 DNA reads TGTGCCAGCAGTCCGGGACAGTACTACAATGAGCAGTTCTTC. Its protein is CASSPGQYYNEQFF.

The chain combines TRBV28 with TRBJ1-4; possibly TRBD1 for D (6 bases). The germline V and J ends were trimmed by 5 bases and 12 bases, with 16 bases remaining between them. In germline, CDR1 is MDHEN, CDR2 SYDVKM. The CDR3 totals 13 residues. Written as DNA, the CDR3 is TGTGCCAGCAGTGCGTACGGGGGGCAGGAACTGTTTTTT. Its translation is CASSAYGGQELFF.

The chain links TRBV11-2 to TRBJ1-5, with D uncertain. Trimming removed 1 base at V and 1 base at J, with 11 bases between. The CDR3 spans 16 residues. Germline V gene lookup returns CDR1 SGHAT and CDR2 FQNNGV. CDR3 in amino acids: CASSLGGSQSNQPQHF. The CDR3 DNA reads TGTGCCAGCAGCTTAGGAGGCAGCCAGAGCAATCAGCCCCAGCATTTT.

V and J are TRBV5-1 and TRBJ2-7; 9 nucleotides match TRBD1. Germline V gene sequence: CDR1 SGHRS, CDR2 YFSETQ. V lost 2 bases, J lost 2 bases, and 5 bases stayed unmatched. The CDR3 covers 15 residues. The CDR3 loop reads CASSFDGTGTYEQYF. The CDR3 region has the DNA TGCGCCAGCAGCTTCGACGGGACAGGGACCTACGAGCAGTACTTC.

The genes are TRBV4-1 and TRBJ1-3; weak D call: TRBD1 (6 bases). V was trimmed by 5 bases and J by 0 bases, leaving 11 bases between them. The CDR3 spans 15 residues. Germline CDR1 MGHRA, CDR2 YSYEKL. For the CDR3, the DNA is TGCGCCAGCAGCGCACAGGGCCGCTCTGGAAACACCATATATTTT. Translated, it gives CASSAQGRSGNTIYF.

The DNA of the CDR3 is TGTGCCAGCAGCCTTTCGGACAGGTCCTACGAGCAGTACTTC. Translated: CASSLSDRSYEQYF. The gene calls are TRBV7-9 and TRBJ2-7, with 7 bases that match TRBD1. Germline-derived CDR1 and CDR2 are SEHNR and FQNEAQ (reference sequence). This CDR3 comprises 14 residues. Unmatched junction bases numbered 5, after V lost 5 bases and J lost 1 base. Together with reference TRBV7-9 and TRBJ2-7, the CDR3 gives the full variable domain: DTGVSQNPRHKITKRGQNVTFRCDPISEHNRLYWYRQTLGQGPEFLTYFQNEAQLEKSRLLSDRFSAERPKGSFSTLEIQRTEQGDSAMYLCASSLSDRSYEQYFGPGTRLTVT.

The chain joins TRBV7-9 to TRBJ2-5, with 9 bases aligning to TRBD1. The last part of the DNA fits TRBJ2-7 better; the J call may be wrong. The length of the CDR3 is 14 residues. Germline V gene data show CDR1 as SEHNR and CDR2 as FQNEAQ (reference sequence). CDR3 loop: CASSKTGGAYEQYF. The DNA of the CDR3 is TGTGCCAGCAGCAAGACAGGGGGAGCCTACGAGCAGTACTTC.

The chain carries TRBV11-3 and TRBJ1-1; D is unresolved. Trimming took 0 bases from V and 4 from J, leaving 12 bases between them. Germline CDR1 is SGHNT and CDR2 is YENEEA. This CDR3 has 15 residues. DNA for the CDR3: TGTGCCAGCAGCTTAGATAACTCTCCGGGCACTGAAGCTTTCTTT. It translates to CASSLDNSPGTEAFF. Together with reference TRBV11-3 and TRBJ1-1, the CDR3 gives the full variable domain: EAGVVQSPRYKIIEKKQPVAFWCNPISGHNTLYWYLQNLGQGPELLIRYENEEAVDDSQLPKDRFSAERLKGVDSTLKIQPAELGDSAVYLCASSLDNSPGTEAFFGQGTRLTVV.

The chain uses TRBV27 and TRBJ1-2; D not resolved. Germline CDR1 reads MNHEY; CDR2 reads SMNVEV (reference sequence). This CDR3 is 13 amino acids long. Trimming removed 1 base at V and 6 bases at J, with 9 bases between. CDR3 loop: CASSLYGSDGYTF. In DNA form, the CDR3 reads TGTGCCAGCAGTTTATATGGAAGCGATGGCTACACCTTC.

Only one count was recorded for this clone. This chain connects TRBV6-5 to TRBJ2-6; tentative D call: TRBD2 (5 bases). V lost 8 bases to trimming and J lost 4 bases, with 12 bases between them. The CDR3 spans 14 residues. Looked up from germline, CDR1 is MNHEY and CDR2 is SVGAGI. The CDR3 reads CASYDRRGANVLTF. CDR3 sequence (DNA): TGTGCCAGCTATGACCGGAGGGGGGCCAACGTCCTGACTTTC.

In nucleotides, the CDR3 is TGTGCCAGCAGTGATCCGGGACAGAACTTAGCCAAAAACATTCAGTACTTC. Translation gives CASSDPGQNLAKNIQYF. The genes are TRBV6-1 and TRBJ2-4, with 7 nucleotides matching TRBD1. Unmatched junction bases numbered 8, after V lost 3 bases and J lost 0 bases. Per the germline V gene, CDR1 is MNHNS and CDR2 is SASEGT. The CDR3 extends over 17 amino acids.

The chain joins TRBV4-2 to TRBJ2-1; D call uncertain. From germline, CDR1 is LGHNA and CDR2 YNFKEQ. The CDR3 extends over 12 amino acids. The germline V and J ends were trimmed by 1 base and 9 bases, with 7 bases remaining between them. CDR3 sequence (DNA): TGTGCCAGCAGCCAAGCTAGGATTGAGCAGTTCTTC. Amino acids: CASSQARIEQFF.

The V and J genes are TRBV5-1 and TRBJ2-5, with D maybe TRBD1 (6 bases). The DNA end lines up better with TRBJ2-7; the J call may be wrong. The CDR3 spans 14 residues. CDR1 SGHRS and CDR2 YFSETQ come from the germline V gene. The CDR3 DNA reads as TGCGCCAGCAGCTTTGGCAGGGGAACCTACGAGCAGTACTTC. Residues: CASSFGRGTYEQYF.

This chain connects TRBV11-1 to TRBJ2-7; D perhaps matches TRBD1 (5 bases). The germline gives CDR1 SGHAT, CDR2 FQDESV (reference sequence). CDR3 length equals 15 residues. With 1 base removed from V and 5 bases from J, the gap between germline ends came to 15 bases. CDR3 sequence (DNA): TGTGCCAGCAGCTTAGACCAGGGAATTAAGGACGAGCAGTACTTC. Its protein product is CASSLDQGIKDEQYF.

In its sample, this clone was seen a few times. The rearrangement joins TRBV6-1 to TRBJ1-6; 7 bases agree with TRBD1. Germline-derived CDR1 and CDR2 are MNHNS and SASEGT. The CDR3 extends over 13 amino acids. J was trimmed by 8 bases and V by 9 bases; bases with no gene match: 7. The DNA of the CDR3 is TGTGCCAGTCACGACAGGGTTGATTCACCCCTCCACTTT. This translates into CASHDRVDSPLHF.

This chain links TRBV9 with TRBJ2-4; D is unresolved. This CDR3 comprises 13 residues. In germline, CDR1 is SGDLS, CDR2 YYNGEE. Trimming shortened V by 3 bases and J by 3 bases, and 7 bases separated the two germline ends. Here the CDR3 reads CASSENYKNIQYF. The CDR3 nucleotides are TGTGCCAGCAGCGAGAACTACAAAAACATTCAGTACTTC.

This clone was picked up one time. V gene TRBV19 combines with J gene TRBJ2-1, with 8 bases matching TRBD2. The ends lost 3 bases at V and 5 bases at J; junction bases unmatched: 3. The CDR3 runs 14 residues. The germline V gene has CDR1 LNHDA and CDR2 SQIVND (reference sequence). The CDR3 here is CASSISGGNNEQFF. The DNA of the CDR3 is TGTGCCAGTAGTATCAGCGGGGGTAACAATGAGCAGTTCTTC.

This clone was picked up one time. This chain uses TRBV7-8 with TRBJ2-5; 9 nucleotides match TRBD2. This CDR3 is built from 16 residues. Germline CDR1 and CDR2: SGHVS and FQNEAQ. The V segment lost 5 bases and the J segment 2 bases; nucleotides outside the gene matches: 9. The chain's CDR3 is CASSPNGRGGQETQYF. CDR3 sequence (DNA): TGTGCCAGCAGCCCGAATGGGCGGGGGGGACAAGAGACCCAGTACTTC.

In its sample, this clone was seen once. The CDR3, as DNA: TGTGCCAGCAGCTTAACCCTCCAGACAGGCCCCAGGACTGAAGCTTTCTTT. Its translation: CASSLTLQTGPRTEAFF. The chain combines TRBV7-3 with TRBJ1-1; D may be TRBD1 (6 bases). Germline CDR1 reads SGHTA; CDR2 reads FQGTGA. This CDR3 region has 17 residues. Trimming removed 0 bases at V and 5 bases at J, with 19 bases between.

This chain joins TRBV7-6 and TRBJ2-7, with TRBD1 matching 8 bases. The CDR3 runs 12 residues. V lost 5 bases to trimming and J lost 5 bases; unmatched junction nucleotides: 2. Germline V gives CDR1 SGHVS, CDR2 FNYEAQ. The CDR3, as DNA: TGTGCCAGCAGCCCACAGGGGGACGAGCAGTACTTC. This sequence encodes CASSPQGDEQYF.

This chain links TRBV11-2 with TRBJ2-1, with 8 nucleotides matching TRBD2. Trimming took 5 bases from V and 10 from J; bases not matched to a gene: 13. From germline, CDR1 is SGHAT and CDR2 FQNNGV. The CDR3 consists of 15 residues. The CDR3 nucleotides read TGTGCCAGCAGCCCCCGTCGGGGGGGGGCTGGGGAGCAGTTCTTC. This codes for CASSPRRGGAGEQFF.

The V call is TRBV6-1, the J call TRBJ1-4; D is perhaps TRBD1 (5 bases). CDR1 and CDR2 from the germline V gene are MNHNS and SASEGT. This CDR3 has 11 residues. V lost 6 bases and J lost 7, with 6 bases in between. In DNA form, the CDR3 reads TGTGCCAGCAGCGACAGTGAAAAACTGTTTTTT. Translated, it gives CASSDSEKLFF.

This clone has a single count. The CDR3 here is CASTPLYGTSGYEQYF. Written as DNA, the CDR3 is TGTGCCAGCACTCCATTATATGGGACTAGCGGCTACGAGCAGTACTTC. V gene TRBV6-6 combines with J gene TRBJ2-7, with 11 bases identical to TRBD2. Germline V gene data show CDR1 as MNHNY and CDR2 as SVGAGI (reference sequence). The CDR3 has 16 residues. J was trimmed by 3 bases and V by 7 bases; bases with no gene match: 11.

V usage is TRBV9 and J usage is TRBJ1-2, with TRBD1 identical over 7 bases. Germline assignment: CDR1 SGDLS and CDR2 YYNGEE. The CDR3 contains 15 residues. The V and J ends lost 3 bases and 3 bases, in that order; junction bases with no gene match: 8. The CDR3 region has the DNA TGTGCCAGCAGCGGAAACCGGGACAGCGACTATGGCTACACCTTC. Translating gives CASSGNRDSDYGYTF.

This clone was detected once. This chain uses TRBV5-6 with TRBJ1-1; maybe TRBD1 (6 bases). The germline V gene encodes CDR1 SGHDT and CDR2 YYEEEE. This CDR3 region has 14 residues. Trimming cost V 3 bases and J 1 base, with 10 bases left between them. The CDR3 region has the DNA TGTGCCAGCAGCTCCACAGGGACGAACACTGAAGCTTTCTTT. Encoded protein: CASSSTGTNTEAFF.

This sequence joins TRBV7-6 and TRBJ1-2; 7 bases agree with TRBD1. CDR3 length equals 17 residues. The germline V gene encodes CDR1 SGHVS and CDR2 FNYEAQ. V gave up 1 base and J gave up 2 bases; unmatched junction bases: 10. CDR3 residues: CASSLESAGTANYGYTF. CDR3 DNA: TGTGCCAGCAGCTTAGAGTCAGCCGGGACAGCCAACTATGGCTACACCTTC. The variable domain in full, completed from reference TRBV7-6 and TRBJ1-2, reads GAGVSQSPRYKVTKRGQDVALRCDPISGHVSLYWYRQALGQGPEFLTYFNYEAQQDKSGLPNDRFSAERPEGSISTLTIQRTEQRDSAMYRCASSLESAGTANYGYTFGSGTRLTVV.

The V call is TRBV19, the J call TRBJ1-2, with D uncertain. In germline, CDR1 is LNHDA, CDR2 SQIVND (reference sequence). V gave up 10 bases and J gave up 4 bases, with 19 bases separating them. The CDR3 spans 14 residues. DNA for the CDR3: TGTGCCACCCAATCTCCGGGAGGTGGCTATGGCTACACCTTC. Protein: CATQSPGGGYGYTF.

The gene calls are TRBV5-4 and TRBJ2-3; D perhaps matches TRBD2 (5 bases). The V end was cut by 0 bases, the J end by 6 bases, with 11 bases between. The CDR3 spans 14 residues. Germline V lookup: CDR1 SGHNT, CDR2 YYREEE (reference sequence). CDR3 protein: CASSLGAPGDTQYF. CDR3 nucleotide sequence: TGTGCCAGCAGCTTGGGGGCTCCGGGGGATACGCAGTATTTT.